The 29 T cell receptor beta chains below come from one sample, sequenced in a study of cytomegalovirus exposure and HLA in healthy donors. A multiplex PCR was run with 60 Vbeta primers and 13 Jbeta primers. The protocol was immunoSEQ multiplex PCR, while the TCRdb copy is restricted to in-frame clones and leaves out a portion. The table shows under 150,000 clones, with around 80% occurring only once. The sequenced sample was PBMCs. The receptor source for this set is a male donor in good health and CMV-seropositive.

This clone turned up a few times. V usage is TRBV9 and J usage is TRBJ2-7; weak D call: TRBD2 (6 bases). Trimming left V 3 bases short and J 4 bases short, with 17 bases between. The CDR3 sequence is 15 residues long. CDR1 is SGDLS, CDR2 YYNGEE, per germline. The CDR3 nucleotides read TGTGCCAGCAGCGCCGTGGGGGGAGGTGTATACGAGCAGTACTTC. Translated, it gives CASSAVGGGVYEQYF. Combining the CDR3 with reference TRBV9 and TRBJ2-7 gives the whole variable domain DSGVTQTPKHLITATGQRVTLRCSPRSGDLSVYWYQQSLDQGLQFLIQYYNGEERAKGNILERFSAQQFPDLHSELNLSSLELGDSALYFCASSAVGGGVYEQYFGPGTRLTVT.

DNA for the CDR3: TGCGCCAGCAGCCAAGGGACAGGGGTGAACATTCAGTACTTC. The encoded protein is CASSQGTGVNIQYF. The chain recombines TRBV5-1 with TRBJ2-4; 10 nucleotides match TRBD1. The CDR3 is 14 amino acids. The trim removed 4 bases at V and 7 bases at J, leaving 5 bases unmatched. CDR1 is SGHRS, CDR2 YFSETQ, per germline.

This clone was seen a single time. The J gene is TRBJ2-7, the V gene TRBV7-8, with D maybe TRBD1 (6 bases). The germline V gene encodes CDR1 SGHVS and CDR2 FQNEAQ. The CDR3 has 13 amino acids. With 3 bases removed from V and 3 bases from J, the gap between germline ends came to 9 bases. CDR3 sequence (DNA): TGTGCCAGCAGCTTCGGACAGCACTACGAGCAGTACTTC. Its protein product is CASSFGQHYEQYF.

The J gene is TRBJ2-7, the V gene TRBV7-2; no clear D gene. V lost 1 base and J lost 2, with 6 bases in between. Per germline, CDR1 SGHTA and CDR2 FQGNSA. There are 13 residues in the CDR3. Here the CDR3 reads CASSLGGTYEQYF. CDR3 bases: TGTGCCAGCAGCTTAGGTGGCACCTACGAGCAGTACTTC.

In nucleotides, the CDR3 is TGTGCCAGCAGCTTAGTTTCGGGGGGGGGTCGATCCACTGAAGCTTTCTTT. It specifies CASSLVSGGGRSTEAFF. V and J are TRBV11-1 and TRBJ1-1; tentatively, D is TRBD1 (5 bases). Per the germline V gene, CDR1 is SGHAT and CDR2 is FQDESV (reference sequence). With 1 base removed from V and 4 bases from J, the gap between germline ends came to 19 bases. This CDR3 spans 17 amino acids.

The V and J genes are TRBV7-3 and TRBJ2-3, with TRBD2 matching over 9 bases. Germline assignment: CDR1 SGHTA and CDR2 FQGTGA. The CDR3 loop spans 14 amino acids. J was trimmed by 5 bases and V by 2 bases; bases with no gene match: 2. The CDR3 DNA sequence: TGTGCCAGCAGCTTAGGCGGGAGGGGAGATACGCAGTATTTT. Translating it yields CASSLGGRGDTQYF.

This clone was recorded once. Here the CDR3 reads CASSYSYGRATYEQYF. CDR3 in DNA: TGTGCCAGCAGTTACTCGTATGGGCGCGCAACCTACGAGCAGTACTTC. The chain recombines TRBV6-5 with TRBJ2-7; no definite D call. Trimming pared 0 bases from V and 2 bases from J, leaving 14 bases between. The germline CDR1 and CDR2 sequences are MNHEY and SVGAGI. The CDR3 is 16 amino acids.

This clone has just one count. This sequence joins TRBV7-6 and TRBJ1-2; tentative D call: TRBD1 (6 bases). This CDR3 has 19 amino acids. Deletions cut 5 bases from V and 1 base from J, with 26 bases between. Germline V lookup: CDR1 SGHVS, CDR2 FNYEAQ. The CDR3 region has the DNA TGTGCCAGCAGCGGAAACAGGGACCCCGACGCCCCTTTTAACTATGGCTACACCTTC. Its translation: CASSGNRDPDAPFNYGYTF. The whole variable domain, filled in from reference TRBV7-6 and TRBJ1-2, reads GAGVSQSPRYKVTKRGQDVALRCDPISGHVSLYWYRQALGQGPEFLTYFNYEAQQDKSGLPNDRFSAERPEGSISTLTIQRTEQRDSAMYRCASSGNRDPDAPFNYGYTFGSGTRLTVV.

V gene TRBV14 combines with J gene TRBJ1-3; tentative D call: TRBD1 (6 bases). Germline V gene data show CDR1 as SGHDN and CDR2 as FVKESK. V was clipped by 1 base and J by 3 bases, with 19 bases between them. This CDR3 contains 18 residues. The CDR3 nucleotides read TGTGCCAGCAGCCAAGCCCTAGGGGGTCAAATTATTGGAAACACCATATATTTT. Protein: CASSQALGGQIIGNTIYF.

The chain employs TRBV19 and TRBJ1-1; D not certain. Germline V gene lookup returns CDR1 LNHDA and CDR2 SQIVND (reference sequence). The CDR3 consists of 11 residues. V was pared by 3 bases and J by 8 bases, with 7 bases between. As DNA, the CDR3 is TGTGCCAGTAGTATTCTTGCGGAAGCTTTCTTT. It is translated as CASSILAEAFF.

The J gene is TRBJ1-1, the V gene TRBV11-2; D gene unclear. Germline-derived CDR1 and CDR2 are SGHAT and FQNNGV. The CDR3 extends over 11 amino acids. Trimming took 5 bases from V and 8 from J, leaving 9 bases between them. The CDR3: CASSRPREAFF. The CDR3 DNA sequence: TGTGCCAGCAGCCGGCCCAGGGAAGCTTTCTTT.

This chain uses TRBV4-3 with TRBJ1-1, with 7 bases that match TRBD1. Germline V gene data show CDR1 as LGHNA and CDR2 as YSLEER. V shed 2 bases, J shed 7 bases, and the junction held 4 bases outside the gene matches. The CDR3 length is 13 residues. The chain's CDR3 is CASSQYRGLEAFF. Here the CDR3 DNA reads TGCGCCAGCAGCCAATACAGGGGACTTGAAGCTTTCTTT.

The V gene is TRBV11-1, the J gene TRBJ2-5; tentatively, D is TRBD2 (7 bases). CDR1 is SGHAT and CDR2 is FQDESV in the germline V gene (reference sequence). V was cut by 5 bases and J by 7 bases, with 14 bases left in between. The CDR3 contains 13 residues. The CDR3 nucleotides read TGTGCCAGCAGCCCGCACAGGGAGGGGACCCAGTACTTC. This translates into CASSPHREGTQYF.

The V gene is TRBV9, the J gene TRBJ2-2; 12 nucleotides align to TRBD2. CDR1 is SGDLS and CDR2 is YYNGEE in the germline V gene. The CDR3 extends over 20 amino acids. V shed 0 bases and J 5 bases; nucleotides not matched to a gene: 14. CDR3 bases: TGTGCCAGCAGCGTAGCGCCCAGACGACTAGCGGGGGACCTAACCGGGGAGCTGTTTTTT. It yields the protein CASSVAPRRLAGDLTGELFF.

In this sample, this clone turned up a few times. The chain links TRBV2 to TRBJ1-2; D gene unclear. Trimming removed 3 bases from V and 0 bases from J, with 8 bases in between. This CDR3 region has 14 residues. The germline CDR1 and CDR2 sequences are SNHLY and FYNNEI. CDR3 sequence: CASSEGRTNYGYTF. As DNA, the CDR3 is TGTGCCAGCAGTGAGGGCAGGACTAACTATGGCTACACCTTC.

This chain joins TRBV7-8 and TRBJ1-6; 7 positions match TRBD1. Per the germline V gene, CDR1 is SGHVS and CDR2 is FQNEAQ. The ends lost 5 bases at V and 9 bases at J; junction bases unmatched: 4. This CDR3 is built from 13 residues. The CDR3 here is CASSPRQGSPLHF. The CDR3 nucleotides read TGTGCCAGCAGCCCCCGACAGGGTTCACCCCTCCACTTT.

The chain links TRBV6-5 to TRBJ1-2, with a tentative D call TRBD1 (5 bases). CDR3 length: 12 amino acids. Between the trimmed V and J ends, which lost 2 bases and 8 bases, there was a span of 9 bases. Germline loops: CDR1 MNHEY, CDR2 SVGAGI. In DNA, the CDR3 is TGTGCCAGCAGTTACGGAGGGGAGGGCTACACCTTC. Its protein is CASSYGGEGYTF.

Only a few counts were recorded for this clone. As DNA, the CDR3 is TGTGCCAGCAGCGTCCGGGACAGGGGATGGGAGAACACTGAAGCTTTCTTT. This sequence encodes CASSVRDRGWENTEAFF. This chain connects TRBV9 to TRBJ1-1, with 10 bases lining up with TRBD1. This CDR3 spans 17 amino acids. The germline V gene encodes CDR1 SGDLS and CDR2 YYNGEE. After removal of 2 bases from V and 1 base from J, the junction contained 8 bases not matched to a gene.

This clone was counted only a few times. The chain carries TRBV2 and TRBJ1-3; D is unclear. CDR1 is SNHLY and CDR2 is FYNNEI in the germline V gene. Trimming removed 5 bases from V and 0 bases from J, with 17 bases in between. The CDR3 totals 17 residues. The CDR3 protein is CASSSLRPTTSGNTIYF. The CDR3 DNA is TGTGCCAGCAGTTCTCTTAGGCCGACAACCTCTGGAAACACCATATATTTT.

The J gene is TRBJ2-2, the V gene TRBV7-9; 9 positions match TRBD1. The CDR3 is 16 residues long. The germline V gene encodes CDR1 SEHNR and CDR2 FQNEAQ (reference sequence). With V trimmed by 5 bases and J by 1 base, 5 bases remained unmatched. The chain's CDR3 is CASSVYRGRNTGELFF. Here the CDR3 DNA reads TGTGCCAGCAGCGTTTACAGGGGGCGGAACACCGGGGAGCTGTTTTTT.

This chain uses TRBV4-3 with TRBJ2-3, with a tentative D call TRBD2 (6 bases). The CDR3 is made up of 15 amino acids. The V gene lost 0 bases and the J gene lost 4 bases, with 11 bases spanning the gap. The germline gives CDR1 LGHNA, CDR2 YSLEER. The CDR3 sequence: CASSQDTSYSDTQYF. The CDR3 DNA is TGCGCCAGCAGCCAAGATACTAGCTATTCAGATACGCAGTATTTT.

The chain uses TRBV6-5 and TRBJ2-1, with TRBD2 identical over 13 bases. Germline V gene data show CDR1 as MNHEY and CDR2 as SVGAGI. The CDR3 extends over 15 amino acids. Unmatched junction bases numbered 3, after V lost 6 bases and J lost 4 bases. The CDR3 coding sequence is TGTGCCAGCAGCCGGACTAGCGGGGGATACAATGAGCAGTTCTTC. Translating it yields CASSRTSGGYNEQFF.

The chain uses TRBV29-1 and TRBJ2-1; 8 bases are shared with TRBD1. CDR1 is SQVTM, CDR2 ANQGSEA, per germline. This CDR3 is 15 amino acids long. The ends lost 4 bases at V and 0 bases at J; junction bases unmatched: 5. In DNA, the CDR3 is TGCAGCGTTGGCCTCGGGACAGGCTCCTACAATGAGCAGTTCTTC. It codes for CSVGLGTGSYNEQFF.

V is TRBV19 and J is TRBJ1-5; the D is unclear. V was trimmed by 3 bases and J by 2 bases, leaving 11 bases between them. Germline V lookup: CDR1 LNHDA, CDR2 SQIVND (reference sequence). This CDR3 region has 15 residues. The CDR3 coding sequence is TGTGCCAGTAGTATTCGGGGAGCGGGCAATCAGCCCCAGCATTTT. Protein sequence: CASSIRGAGNQPQHF.

CDR3 in amino acids: CASSVGVVETQYF. The CDR3 nucleotides read TGTGCCAGCAGCGTAGGAGTAGTGGAGACCCAGTACTTC. This rearrangement joins TRBV9 to TRBJ2-5; D unresolved. V was shortened by 0 bases and J by 5 bases, with 8 bases between the two germline ends. The V gene's germline CDR1 is SGDLS and CDR2 YYNGEE. The length of the CDR3 is 13 residues.

V gene TRBV19 combines with J gene TRBJ1-5, with a weak D call TRBD1 (6 bases). CDR3 length: 14 residues. Between the trimmed V and J ends, which lost 5 bases and 7 bases, there was a span of 15 bases. Germline V lookup: CDR1 LNHDA, CDR2 SQIVND (reference sequence). The CDR3, as DNA: TGTGCCAGTAGTCTGACAGGCTCCCCGCAGCCCCAGCATTTT. It is translated as CASSLTGSPQPQHF.

The chain is built from TRBV6-5 and TRBJ2-5; 11 positions match TRBD1. Germline CDR1 MNHEY, CDR2 SVGAGI. The CDR3 spans 15 residues. The V and J ends lost 5 bases and 5 bases, in that order; junction bases with no gene match: 7. The CDR3 DNA sequence: TGTGCCAGCAGTGCACCGGGACAGGGGGTTGAGACCCAGTACTTC. Translation gives CASSAPGQGVETQYF.

The rearrangement joins TRBV4-1 to TRBJ1-1, with D perhaps TRBD1 (5 bases). Trimming cost V 8 bases and J 0 bases, with 10 bases left between them. Looked up from germline, CDR1 is MGHRA and CDR2 is YSYEKL. The CDR3 length is 13 residues. The CDR3, as DNA: TGCGCCAGCGGTTCAGGGATGAACACTGAAGCTTTCTTT. Translation: CASGSGMNTEAFF.

The chain joins TRBV6-5 to TRBJ2-7, with TRBD1 matching 7 bases. The germline V gene encodes CDR1 MNHEY and CDR2 SVGAGI. With V trimmed by 5 bases and J by 2 bases, 0 bases remained unmatched. The CDR3 loop spans 12 amino acids. The CDR3 loop reads CASSDRAYEQYF. Here the CDR3 DNA reads TGTGCCAGCAGTGACAGGGCCTACGAGCAGTACTTC.